Listed below are T cell receptor beta chains from one sample, sequenced in a study of technical replicates of blood from a handful of donors. Data came from immunoSEQ multiplex PCR; TCRdb stores just in-frame clones and leaves some out. The table lists approximately 81,000 clones, 70% to 90% of them singletons. Sample: PBMCs. These TCRs come from a human donor in good health. Some clones in this sample may be carry-over from other donors' samples. CDR3s include the opening cysteine and the closing phenylalanine or tryptophan. Fields, in order: CDR3 protein, CDR3 DNA, clone size, V gene, D gene, J gene. D genes are given only for firm matches. For some rows the clone size is stated as once, few or many, or as a class when expanded; others skip it.

CDR3aa: CASSVGESGNQPQHF; CDR3nt: TGTGCCAGCAGCGTAGGTGAATCGGGCAATCAGCCCCAGCATTTT; abundance: -; v_gene: TRBV9; d_gene: -; j_gene: TRBJ1-5
CDR3aa: CASSSGGETQYF; CDR3nt: TGTGCCAGCAGTTCAGGGGGAGAGACCCAGTACTTC; abundance: -; v_gene: TRBV6-6; d_gene: TRBD1; j_gene: TRBJ2-5
CDR3aa: CASSQDLRYENTGELFF; CDR3nt: TGCGCCAGCAGCCAAGATCTGCGGTACGAGAACACCGGGGAGCTGTTTTTT; abundance: -; v_gene: TRBV4-3; d_gene: -; j_gene: TRBJ2-2
CDR3aa: CASAVGGTTYNEQFF; CDR3nt: TGTGCCAGCGCAGTCGGGGGTACGACTTACAATGAGCAGTTCTTC; abundance: -; v_gene: TRBV7-3; d_gene: -; j_gene: TRBJ2-1
CDR3aa: CASSPPSGGQETQYF; CDR3nt: TGTGCCAGCAGCCCCCCCTCGGGGGGCCAAGAGACCCAGTACTTC; abundance: -; v_gene: TRBV7-8; d_gene: TRBD2; j_gene: TRBJ2-5
CDR3aa: CASSLFHRGETQYF; CDR3nt: TGTGCCAGCAGCTTATTTCACAGGGGAGAGACCCAGTACTTC; abundance: few; v_gene: TRBV7-8; d_gene: TRBD1; j_gene: TRBJ2-5
CDR3aa: CASSLTFRQGETQYF; CDR3nt: TGTGCCAGCAGCTTAACATTCCGACAGGGGGAGACCCAGTACTTC; abundance: -; v_gene: TRBV7-9; d_gene: TRBD1; j_gene: TRBJ2-5
CDR3aa: CASSLSPGGSQPQHF; CDR3nt: TGTGCCAGCAGCCTCTCTCCGGGGGGAAGTCAGCCCCAGCATTTT; abundance: -; v_gene: TRBV4-2; d_gene: -; j_gene: TRBJ1-5
CDR3aa: CASSFNGQGGNQPQHF; CDR3nt: TGTGCCAGCAGTTTCAATGGGCAGGGGGGCAATCAGCCCCAGCATTTT; abundance: once; v_gene: TRBV28; d_gene: TRBD1; j_gene: TRBJ1-5
CDR3aa: CASSQDQGAPNTEAFF; CDR3nt: TGCGCCAGCAGCCAAGATCAAGGGGCGCCGAACACTGAAGCTTTCTTT; abundance: -; v_gene: TRBV4-3; d_gene: -; j_gene: TRBJ1-1
CDR3aa: CASNNLADTQYF; CDR3nt: TGTGCCAGCAACAACTTAGCGGATACGCAGTATTTT; abundance: -; v_gene: TRBV9; d_gene: -; j_gene: TRBJ2-3
CDR3aa: CASSPTASLSGELFF; CDR3nt: TGTGCCAGCTCACCAACGGCTAGCTTATCCGGGGAGCTGTTTTTT; abundance: -; v_gene: TRBV18; d_gene: -; j_gene: TRBJ2-2
CDR3aa: CASSPTDSTGELFF; CDR3nt: TGTGCCAGCAGCCCTACAGATTCCACCGGGGAGCTGTTTTTT; abundance: -; v_gene: TRBV4-2; d_gene: -; j_gene: TRBJ2-2
CDR3aa: CASSPDRNYGYTF; CDR3nt: TGTGCCAGCAGCCCGGACAGGAACTATGGCTACACCTTC; abundance: once; v_gene: TRBV7-9; d_gene: TRBD1; j_gene: TRBJ1-2
CDR3aa: CASRPTGSPLHF; CDR3nt: TGTGCCAGCAGACCTACAGGGTCACCCCTCCACTTT; abundance: -; v_gene: TRBV6-5; d_gene: -; j_gene: TRBJ1-6
CDR3aa: CASSADLDTQYF; CDR3nt: TGCGCCAGCAGCGCCGACTTGGATACGCAGTATTTT; abundance: -; v_gene: TRBV5-1; d_gene: -; j_gene: TRBJ2-3
CDR3aa: CASSRAESSYNEQFF; CDR3nt: TGTGCCAGCAGCAGAGCGGAAAGCTCCTACAATGAGCAGTTCTTC; abundance: -; v_gene: TRBV9; d_gene: -; j_gene: TRBJ2-1
CDR3aa: CASSIVRQGARTEAFF; CDR3nt: TGTGCCAGTAGTATAGTTCGACAGGGGGCGCGGACTGAAGCTTTCTTT; abundance: -; v_gene: TRBV19; d_gene: TRBD1; j_gene: TRBJ1-1
CDR3aa: CSTVGGSPGGYTF; CDR3nt: TGCAGCACCGTGGGGGGTTCCCCCGGGGGCTACACCTTC; abundance: once; v_gene: TRBV29-1; d_gene: -; j_gene: TRBJ1-2
CDR3aa: CASSSVRLSGAFPTDTQYF; CDR3nt: TGTGCCAGCAGCTCAGTAAGGTTGTCAGGCGCCTTCCCTACAGATACGCAGTATTTT; abundance: -; v_gene: TRBV7-9; d_gene: -; j_gene: TRBJ2-3
CDR3aa: CASSIGGHYEQYF; CDR3nt: TGTGCCAGCTCAATAGGGGGCCATTACGAGCAGTACTTC; abundance: -; v_gene: TRBV18; d_gene: TRBD1; j_gene: TRBJ2-7
CDR3aa: CASSVDGTLVSEKLFF; CDR3nt: TGTGCCAGCAGCGTAGATGGGACACTAGTGAGTGAAAAACTGTTTTTT; abundance: -; v_gene: TRBV9; d_gene: -; j_gene: TRBJ1-4
CDR3aa: CASSRGGGGHGYTF; CDR3nt: TGCGCCAGCAGCCGGGGAGGGGGAGGTCACGGCTACACCTTC; abundance: -; v_gene: TRBV4-1; d_gene: -; j_gene: TRBJ1-2
CDR3aa: CASSLVTSGTQETQYF; CDR3nt: TGTGCCAGCAGCTTAGTAACTAGCGGGACTCAAGAGACCCAGTACTTC; abundance: once; v_gene: TRBV13; d_gene: TRBD2; j_gene: TRBJ2-5
CDR3aa: CAWSRGQNQPQHF; CDR3nt: TGTGCCTGGAGTAGGGGACAGAATCAGCCCCAGCATTTT; abundance: few; v_gene: TRBV30; d_gene: TRBD1; j_gene: TRBJ1-5
CDR3aa: CASSLTGSRTEAFF; CDR3nt: TGTGCCAGCAGTCTCACAGGGTCCCGCACTGAAGCTTTCTTT; abundance: -; v_gene: TRBV7-9; d_gene: -; j_gene: TRBJ1-1
CDR3aa: CAWSLAGGPGELFF; CDR3nt: TGTGCCTGGAGTTTGGCGGGGGGGCCCGGGGAGCTGTTTTTT; abundance: -; v_gene: TRBV30; d_gene: TRBD2; j_gene: TRBJ2-2
CDR3aa: CASSYSEGKAFF; CDR3nt: TGTGCCAGCAGTTACTCGGAGGGGAAGGCTTTCTTT; abundance: once; v_gene: TRBV6-7; d_gene: -; j_gene: TRBJ1-1
CDR3aa: CASSLTQTGEAFF; CDR3nt: TGTGCCAGCAGCCTCACCCAGACAGGCGAAGCTTTCTTT; abundance: few; v_gene: TRBV7-9; d_gene: -; j_gene: TRBJ1-1
CDR3aa: CASSIDRVGQPQHF; CDR3nt: TGTGCCAGTAGTATAGACAGGGTTGGACAGCCCCAGCATTTT; abundance: -; v_gene: TRBV19; d_gene: -; j_gene: TRBJ1-5
CDR3aa: CASSRQGPMNTEAFF; CDR3nt: TGTGCCAGCAGCCGACAGGGTCCTATGAACACTGAAGCTTTCTTT; abundance: -; v_gene: TRBV5-4; d_gene: TRBD1; j_gene: TRBJ1-1
CDR3aa: CAWGGFPGSTGELFF; CDR3nt: TGTGCCTGGGGGGGGTTTCCGGGTTCGACGGGGGAGCTGTTTTTT; abundance: -; v_gene: TRBV30; d_gene: -; j_gene: TRBJ2-2
CDR3aa: CASSLEAGGLTNYGYTF; CDR3nt: TGTGCCAGCAGCTTAGAGGCAGGGGGCCTTACTAACTATGGCTACACCTTC; abundance: -; v_gene: TRBV7-9; d_gene: TRBD1; j_gene: TRBJ1-2
CDR3aa: CASSFGGENTEAFF; CDR3nt: TGTGCCAGCTCCTTTGGGGGGGAGAACACTGAAGCTTTCTTT; abundance: -; v_gene: TRBV7-2; d_gene: -; j_gene: TRBJ1-1
CDR3aa: CASSYFGGTGELFF; CDR3nt: TGTGCCAGCAGTTACTTCGGGGGGACCGGGGAGCTGTTTTTT; abundance: -; v_gene: TRBV6-5; d_gene: TRBD2; j_gene: TRBJ2-2
CDR3aa: CASSLRGLNTEAFF; CDR3nt: TGTGCCAGCAGCTTAAGGGGCTTGAACACTGAAGCTTTCTTT; abundance: -; v_gene: TRBV13; d_gene: -; j_gene: TRBJ1-1
CDR3aa: CASSLLGGPVMNTEAFF; CDR3nt: TGTGCCAGCAGCCTCCTTGGGGGCCCGGTCATGAACACTGAAGCTTTCTTT; abundance: -; v_gene: TRBV14; d_gene: -; j_gene: TRBJ1-1
CDR3aa: CASSLYANTGELFF; CDR3nt: TGTGCCAGCAGCTTATATGCGAACACCGGGGAGCTGTTTTTT; abundance: -; v_gene: TRBV7-3; d_gene: -; j_gene: TRBJ2-2
CDR3aa: CASSLGVFPGESPLHF; CDR3nt: TGTGCCAGCAGCTTAGGTGTCTTCCCCGGGGAATCACCCCTCCACTTT; abundance: -; v_gene: TRBV7-9; d_gene: -; j_gene: TRBJ1-6
CDR3aa: CASSEGLAGGSRTGELFF; CDR3nt: TGTGCCAGCAGTGAGGGACTAGCGGGGGGCTCCCGAACCGGGGAGCTGTTTTTT; abundance: -; v_gene: TRBV6-1; d_gene: TRBD2; j_gene: TRBJ2-2
CDR3aa: CASSLFRTTQETQYF; CDR3nt: TGTGCCAGCAGCTTATTCAGGACTACCCAAGAGACCCAGTACTTC; abundance: -; v_gene: TRBV7-8; d_gene: -; j_gene: TRBJ2-5
CDR3aa: CASSRRGLHSPLHF; CDR3nt: TGTGCCAGCAGCCGGAGGGGTTTACATTCACCCCTCCACTTT; abundance: -; v_gene: TRBV7-9; d_gene: -; j_gene: TRBJ1-6
CDR3aa: CASSRGRGESNTEAFF; CDR3nt: TGTGCCAGCAGCCGGGGGAGGGGGGAATCGAACACTGAAGCTTTCTTT; abundance: -; v_gene: TRBV5-4; d_gene: -; j_gene: TRBJ1-1
CDR3aa: CASSLSRADTQYF; CDR3nt: TGTGCCAGCAGCCTCTCTCGAGCAGATACGCAGTATTTT; abundance: -; v_gene: TRBV27; d_gene: -; j_gene: TRBJ2-3
CDR3aa: CASSTRAGGLGTEAFF; CDR3nt: TGTGCCAGTAGTACCAGGGCAGGAGGGTTGGGCACTGAAGCTTTCTTT; abundance: few; v_gene: TRBV19; d_gene: -; j_gene: TRBJ1-1
CDR3aa: CASSVDTGPNEKLFF; CDR3nt: TGTGCCAGCAGCGTAGATACAGGCCCTAATGAAAAACTGTTTTTT; abundance: -; v_gene: TRBV9; d_gene: -; j_gene: TRBJ1-4
CDR3aa: CASSSSLRDTQYF; CDR3nt: TGTGCCAGCAGTTCGAGCTTGAGAGATACGCAGTATTTT; abundance: -; v_gene: TRBV27; d_gene: -; j_gene: TRBJ2-3
CDR3aa: CATSRVLGATGELFF; CDR3nt: TGTGCCACCAGCAGAGTGTTAGGGGCCACCGGGGAGCTGTTTTTT; abundance: -; v_gene: TRBV15; d_gene: -; j_gene: TRBJ2-2
CDR3aa: CVRRGGYGGELFF; CDR3nt: TGTGTCCGGAGGGGGGGGTATGGCGGGGAGCTGTTTTTT; abundance: -; v_gene: TRBV19; d_gene: -; j_gene: TRBJ2-2
CDR3aa: CASSLRPRQETQYF; CDR3nt: TGTGCCAGCAGCTTACGTCCGCGCCAAGAGACCCAGTACTTC; abundance: -; v_gene: TRBV7-2; d_gene: -; j_gene: TRBJ2-5
CDR3aa: CSAREAYEQYF; CDR3nt: TGCAGTGCTAGGGAGGCATACGAGCAGTACTTC; abundance: -; v_gene: TRBV20-1; d_gene: -; j_gene: TRBJ2-7
CDR3aa: CATSRFTGTASGYTF; CDR3nt: TGTGCCACCAGCAGATTCACCGGGACAGCTTCTGGCTACACCTTC; abundance: -; v_gene: TRBV15; d_gene: TRBD1; j_gene: TRBJ1-2